The text below deals with one T cell receptor beta chain. The sample belongs to a study of control samples from healthy donors and cancer patients. Repertoires were generated with immunoSEQ multiplex PCR, while TCRdb's copy carries only in-frame clones and drops some. The table includes tens of thousands of clones, roughly 80% detected once. The sequence derives from a man in his 60s in good health. The sample consisted of blood.

DNA of the CDR3: TGTGCCTGGAGAACCCAGCTTAATGAAAAACTGTTTTTT. It encodes CAWRTQLNEKLFF. The chain carries TRBV30 and TRBJ1-4, with D hard to call. In germline, CDR1 is GTSNPN, CDR2 SVGIG (reference sequence). Trimming took off 3 bases at V and 4 bases at J, with 9 bases between the two ends. This CDR3 has 13 residues.